The text below deals with one T cell receptor (beta chain). As yet, its antigen is unknown. The CDR3 has 13 amino acids. The V end lost 3 bases, the J end lost 5 bases, and 13 bases lay between the germline ends. The germline CDR1 and CDR2 sequences are DFQATT and SNEGSKA (reference sequence). This record belongs to a study of T-cell memory formation after mild COVID-19. Study-level background: Largely donor-specific sequence clusters came from a couple of donors. General study findings and limits: Some clones that responded were present in memory (sampled pre-infection), which suggests cross-reactive memory joined. Clones contracting day 15 to 85 were balanced CD4/CD8; later expanders leaned CD4+.

Constant-segment-primed 5'RACE gave TCR alpha and TCR beta cDNA libraries with sample barcodes and UMIs. MiXCR, applied by TCRdb to the 5' RACE reads, yields one record per CDR3 protein. The sample holds hundreds of thousands of distinct CDR3 sequences; around a sixth are singletons and the top ten take around 20%. Sequenced input: PBMCs or a T cell subset sorted from them (not recorded which). The clonotype was recovered from a man between 18 and 35 years old who had mild COVID-19 (a few samples of this study predate the infection). Cell type and time point are not known. This sequence joins TRBV20-1 and TRBJ1-1; D is unclear. CDR3 nucleotides: TGCAGTGCTAGGACCGGGCTGGGGACTGAAGCTTTCTTT. Translation gives CSARTGLGTEAFF.